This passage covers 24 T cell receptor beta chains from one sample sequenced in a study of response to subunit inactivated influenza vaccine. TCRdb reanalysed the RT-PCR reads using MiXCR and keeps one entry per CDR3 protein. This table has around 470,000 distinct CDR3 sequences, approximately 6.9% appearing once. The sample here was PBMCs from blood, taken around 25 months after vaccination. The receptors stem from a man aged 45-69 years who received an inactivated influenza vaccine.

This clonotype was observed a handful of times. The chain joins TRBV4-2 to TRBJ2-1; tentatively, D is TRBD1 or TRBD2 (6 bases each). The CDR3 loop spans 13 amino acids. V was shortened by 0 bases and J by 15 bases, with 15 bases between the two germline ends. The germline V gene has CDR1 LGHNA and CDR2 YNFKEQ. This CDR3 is CASSQDRGREGFF. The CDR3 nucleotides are TGTGCCAGCAGCCAAGATCGGGGGCGGGAAGGGTTCTTC.

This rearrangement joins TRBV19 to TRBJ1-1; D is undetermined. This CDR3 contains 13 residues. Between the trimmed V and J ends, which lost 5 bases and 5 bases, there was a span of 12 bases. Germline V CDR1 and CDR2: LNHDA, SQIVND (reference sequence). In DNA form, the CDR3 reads TGTGCCAGTAGTCTAGGAGGGATTACTGAAGCTTTCTTT. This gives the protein CASSLGGITEAFF.

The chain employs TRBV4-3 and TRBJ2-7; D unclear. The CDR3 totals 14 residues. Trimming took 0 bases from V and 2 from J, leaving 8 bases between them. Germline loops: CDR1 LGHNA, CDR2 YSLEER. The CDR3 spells CASSQDGFAYEQYF. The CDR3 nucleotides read TGCGCCAGCAGCCAAGATGGCTTTGCCTACGAGCAGTACTTC.

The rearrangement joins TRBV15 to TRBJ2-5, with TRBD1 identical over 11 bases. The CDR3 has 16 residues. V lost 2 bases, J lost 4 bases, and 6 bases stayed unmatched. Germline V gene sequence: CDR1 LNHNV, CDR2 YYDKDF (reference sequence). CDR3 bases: TGTGCCACCAGCAGACCGGGACAGGGGGGTAGAGAGACCCAGTACTTC. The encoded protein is CATSRPGQGGRETQYF.

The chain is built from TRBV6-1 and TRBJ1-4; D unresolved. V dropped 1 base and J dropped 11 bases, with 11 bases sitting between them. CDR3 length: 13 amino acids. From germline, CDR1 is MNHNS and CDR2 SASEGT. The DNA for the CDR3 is TGTGCCAGCAGTGAAGGGCACCCGTGGAAACTGTTTTTT. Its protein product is CASSEGHPWKLFF.

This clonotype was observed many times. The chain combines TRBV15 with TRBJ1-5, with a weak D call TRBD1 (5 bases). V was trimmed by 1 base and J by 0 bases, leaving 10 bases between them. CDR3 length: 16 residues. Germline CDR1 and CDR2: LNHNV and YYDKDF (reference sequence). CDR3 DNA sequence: TGTGCCACCAGCAGAGCCCAGGGTTATAGCAATCAGCCCCAGCATTTT. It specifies CATSRAQGYSNQPQHF.

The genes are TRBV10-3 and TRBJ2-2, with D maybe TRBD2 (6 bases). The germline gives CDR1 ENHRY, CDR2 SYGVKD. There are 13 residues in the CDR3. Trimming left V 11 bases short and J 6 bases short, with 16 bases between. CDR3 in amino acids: CAVRGWDAGELFF. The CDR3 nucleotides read TGTGCCGTACGGGGGTGGGACGCCGGGGAGCTGTTTTTT.

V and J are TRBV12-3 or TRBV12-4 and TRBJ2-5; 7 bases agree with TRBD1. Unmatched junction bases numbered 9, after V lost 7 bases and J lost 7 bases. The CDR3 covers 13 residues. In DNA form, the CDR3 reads TGTGCCAGCACTGGGACAGCCTGGGGGACCCAGTACTTC. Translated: CASTGTAWGTQYF.

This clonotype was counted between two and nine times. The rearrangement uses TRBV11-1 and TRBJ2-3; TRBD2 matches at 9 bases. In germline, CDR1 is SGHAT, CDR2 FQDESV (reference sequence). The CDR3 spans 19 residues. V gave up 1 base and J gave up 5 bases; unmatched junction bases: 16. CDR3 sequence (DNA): TGTGCCAGCAGCTTAGGGTTGGGGCTAGCGGGACCCGTAGAAGATACGCAGTATTTT. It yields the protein CASSLGLGLAGPVEDTQYF.

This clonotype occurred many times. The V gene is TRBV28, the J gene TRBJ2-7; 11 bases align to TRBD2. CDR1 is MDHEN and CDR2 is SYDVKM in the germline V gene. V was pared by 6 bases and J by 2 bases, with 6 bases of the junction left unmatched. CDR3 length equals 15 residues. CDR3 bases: TGTGCCAGCAGAAAACGACTAGCGGGGCCCTACGAGCAGTACTTC. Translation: CASRKRLAGPYEQYF. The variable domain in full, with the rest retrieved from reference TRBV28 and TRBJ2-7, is DVKVTQSSRYLVKRTGEKVFLECVQDMDHENMFWYRQDPGLGLRLIYFSYDVKMKEKGDIPEGYSVSREKKERFSLILESASTNQTSMYLCASRKRLAGPYEQYFGPGTRLTVT.

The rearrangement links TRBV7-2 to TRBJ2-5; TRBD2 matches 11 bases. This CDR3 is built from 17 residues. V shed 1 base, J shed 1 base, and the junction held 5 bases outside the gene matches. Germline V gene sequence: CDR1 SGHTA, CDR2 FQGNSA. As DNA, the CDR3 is TGTGCCAGCAGCTTAGTTGGTAGCGGGGGGGTCCAAGAGACCCAGTACTTC. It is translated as CASSLVGSGGVQETQYF.

CDR3 amino acids: CASSARTGEQYF. DNA of the CDR3: TGCGCCAGCAGCGCTCGGACAGGGGAGCAGTACTTC. V and J are TRBV5-1 and TRBJ2-7; 8 bases are a match to TRBD1. The CDR3 extends over 12 amino acids. The germline gives CDR1 SGHRS, CDR2 YFSETQ. The V gene end was trimmed by 4 bases and the J gene end by 7 bases; junction bases not matched to a gene: 4.

CDR3 sequence: CSVRGRVRYEQYF. CDR3 nucleotides: TGCAGCGTTCGGGGACGGGTGCGATACGAGCAGTACTTC. The V and J genes are TRBV29-1 and TRBJ2-7, with D perhaps being TRBD1 or TRBD2 (5 bases each). The CDR3 sequence is 13 residues long. Germline values: CDR1 SQVTM, CDR2 ANQGSEA. The V end was cut by 5 bases, the J end by 4 bases, with 15 bases between.

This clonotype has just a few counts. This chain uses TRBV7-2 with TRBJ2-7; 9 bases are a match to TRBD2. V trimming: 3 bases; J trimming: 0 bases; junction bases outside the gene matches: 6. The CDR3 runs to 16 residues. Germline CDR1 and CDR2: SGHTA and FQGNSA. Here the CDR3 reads CASSLSASGVSYEQYF. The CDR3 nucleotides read TGTGCCAGCAGCTTGTCGGCTAGCGGGGTCTCCTACGAGCAGTACTTC.

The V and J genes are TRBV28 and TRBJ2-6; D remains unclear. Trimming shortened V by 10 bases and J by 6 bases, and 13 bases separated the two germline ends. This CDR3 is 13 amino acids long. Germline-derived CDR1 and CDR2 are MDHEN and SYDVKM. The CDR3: CAIQDPQANVLTF. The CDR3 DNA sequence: TGTGCCATTCAGGACCCGCAGGCCAACGTCCTGACTTTC. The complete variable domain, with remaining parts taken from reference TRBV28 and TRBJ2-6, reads DVKVTQSSRYLVKRTGEKVFLECVQDMDHENMFWYRQDPGLGLRLIYFSYDVKMKEKGDIPEGYSVSREKKERFSLILESASTNQTSMYLCAIQDPQANVLTFGAGSRLTVL.

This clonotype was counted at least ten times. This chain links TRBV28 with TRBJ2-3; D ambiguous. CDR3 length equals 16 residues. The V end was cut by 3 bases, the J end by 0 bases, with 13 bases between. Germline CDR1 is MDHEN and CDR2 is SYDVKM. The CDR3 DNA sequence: TGTGCCAGCAGTTTCCTCCTCAGTAAAAGCACAGATACGCAGTATTTT. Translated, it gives CASSFLLSKSTDTQYF.

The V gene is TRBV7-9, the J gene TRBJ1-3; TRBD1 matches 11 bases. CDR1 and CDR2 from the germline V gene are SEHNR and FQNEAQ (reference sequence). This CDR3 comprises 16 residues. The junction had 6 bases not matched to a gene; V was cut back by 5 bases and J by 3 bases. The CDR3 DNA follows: TGTGCCAGCAGCGGAACGGACAGGGGGCTTGGAAACACCATATATTTT. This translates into CASSGTDRGLGNTIYF.

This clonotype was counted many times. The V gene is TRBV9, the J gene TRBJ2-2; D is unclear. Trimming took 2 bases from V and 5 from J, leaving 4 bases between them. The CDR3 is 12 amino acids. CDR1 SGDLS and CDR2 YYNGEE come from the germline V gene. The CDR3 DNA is TGTGCCAGCAGCGTCTCAACCGGGGAGCTGTTTTTT. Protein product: CASSVSTGELFF.

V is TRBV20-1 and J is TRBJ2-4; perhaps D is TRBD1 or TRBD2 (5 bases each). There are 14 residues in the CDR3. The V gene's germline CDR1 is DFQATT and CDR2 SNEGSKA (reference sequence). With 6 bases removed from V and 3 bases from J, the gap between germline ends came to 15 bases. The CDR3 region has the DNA TGCAGTGCAAACGGGGCCCTGGTCAAAAACATTCAGTACTTC. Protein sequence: CSANGALVKNIQYF.

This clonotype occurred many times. CDR3 sequence (DNA): TGTGCCAGCAGTTCTGCAGGAAACGAGCAGTACTTC. It yields the protein CASSSAGNEQYF. The chain employs TRBV6-5 and TRBJ2-7; no clear D gene. This CDR3 spans 12 amino acids. Germline V CDR1 and CDR2: MNHEY, SVGAGI. Trimming removed 4 bases from V and 5 bases from J, with 9 bases in between.

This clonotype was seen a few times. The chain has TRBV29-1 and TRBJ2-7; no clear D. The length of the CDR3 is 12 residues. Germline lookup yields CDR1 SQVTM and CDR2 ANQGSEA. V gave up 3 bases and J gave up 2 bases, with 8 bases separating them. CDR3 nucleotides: TGCAGCGTTGATTCCGGAACCTACGAGCAGTACTTC. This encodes CSVDSGTYEQYF.

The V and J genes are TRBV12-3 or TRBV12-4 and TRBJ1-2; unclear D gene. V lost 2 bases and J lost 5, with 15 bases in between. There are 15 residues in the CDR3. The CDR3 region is CASSLLPDGAYGYTF. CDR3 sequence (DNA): TGTGCCAGCAGTTTACTCCCGGACGGTGCGTATGGCTACACCTTC.

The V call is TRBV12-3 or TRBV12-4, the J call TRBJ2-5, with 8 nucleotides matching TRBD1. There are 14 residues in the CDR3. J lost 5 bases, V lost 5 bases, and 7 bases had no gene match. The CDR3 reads CASSPQGAMETQYF. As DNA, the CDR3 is TGTGCCAGCAGTCCTCAGGGGGCGATGGAGACCCAGTACTTC.

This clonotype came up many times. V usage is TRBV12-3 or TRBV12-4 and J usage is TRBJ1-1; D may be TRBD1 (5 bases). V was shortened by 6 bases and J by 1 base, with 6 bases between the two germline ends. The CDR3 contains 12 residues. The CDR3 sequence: CASSDRNTEAFF. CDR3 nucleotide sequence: TGTGCCAGCAGCGACAGGAACACTGAAGCTTTCTTT.